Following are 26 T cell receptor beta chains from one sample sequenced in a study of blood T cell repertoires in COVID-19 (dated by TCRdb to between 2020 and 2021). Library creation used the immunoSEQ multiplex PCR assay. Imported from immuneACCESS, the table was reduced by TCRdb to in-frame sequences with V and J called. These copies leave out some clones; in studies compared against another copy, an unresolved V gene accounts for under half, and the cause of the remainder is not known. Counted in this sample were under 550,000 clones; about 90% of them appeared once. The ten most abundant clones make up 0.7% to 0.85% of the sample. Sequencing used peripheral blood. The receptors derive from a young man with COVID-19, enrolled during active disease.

The CDR3 region is CASSFQEAGTEAFF. The CDR3 region has the DNA TGTGCCAGCAGCTTTCAGGAGGCGGGCACTGAAGCTTTCTTT. The chain joins TRBV5-4 to TRBJ1-1, with D hard to call. Trimming took off 2 bases at V and 4 bases at J, with 12 bases between the two ends. Germline values: CDR1 SGHNT, CDR2 YYREEE (reference sequence). CDR3 length equals 14 residues.

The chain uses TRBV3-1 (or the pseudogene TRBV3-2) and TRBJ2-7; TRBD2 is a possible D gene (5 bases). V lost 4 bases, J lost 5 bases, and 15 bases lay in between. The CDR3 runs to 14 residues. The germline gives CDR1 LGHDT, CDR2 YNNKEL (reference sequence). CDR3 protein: CASSRRGPSHEQYF. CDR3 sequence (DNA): TGTGCCAGCAGCCGCCGCGGGCCCTCTCACGAGCAGTACTTC.

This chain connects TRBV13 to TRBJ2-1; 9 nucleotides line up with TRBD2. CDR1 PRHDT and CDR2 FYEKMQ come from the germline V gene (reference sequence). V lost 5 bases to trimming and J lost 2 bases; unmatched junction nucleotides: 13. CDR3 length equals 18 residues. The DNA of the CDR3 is TGTGCCAGCAGCACCCGGAGGGTAGCGGGAGCCCCCTACAATGAGCAGTTCTTC. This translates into CASSTRRVAGAPYNEQFF.

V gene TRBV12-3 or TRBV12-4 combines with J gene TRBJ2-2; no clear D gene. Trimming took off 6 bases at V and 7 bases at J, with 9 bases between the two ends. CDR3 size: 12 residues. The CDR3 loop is CASSAEFGELFF. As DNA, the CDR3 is TGTGCCAGCAGCGCCGAGTTCGGGGAGCTGTTTTTT.

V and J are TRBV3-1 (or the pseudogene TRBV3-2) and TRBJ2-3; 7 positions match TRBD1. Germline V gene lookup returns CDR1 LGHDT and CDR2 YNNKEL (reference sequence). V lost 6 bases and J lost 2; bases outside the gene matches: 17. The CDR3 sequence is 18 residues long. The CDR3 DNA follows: TGTGCCAGCAGTTACAGAAGGAATCGACAGGGCCCCACAGATACGCAGTATTTT. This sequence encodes CASSYRRNRQGPTDTQYF.

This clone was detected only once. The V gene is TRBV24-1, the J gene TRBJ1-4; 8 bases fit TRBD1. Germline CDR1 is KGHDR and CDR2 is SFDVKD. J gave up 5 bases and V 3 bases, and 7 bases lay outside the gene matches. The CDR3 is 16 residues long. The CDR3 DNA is TGTGCCACCAGTGATCCCGGACAGGGCATAAATGAAAAACTGTTTTTT. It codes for CATSDPGQGINEKLFF.

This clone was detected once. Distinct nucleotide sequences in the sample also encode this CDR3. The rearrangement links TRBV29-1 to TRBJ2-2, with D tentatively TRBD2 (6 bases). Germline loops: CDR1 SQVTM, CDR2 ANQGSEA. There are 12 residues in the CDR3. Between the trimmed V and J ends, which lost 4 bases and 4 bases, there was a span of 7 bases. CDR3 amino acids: CSVVGGTGELFF. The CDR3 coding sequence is TGCAGCGTTGTCGGGGGCACCGGGGAGCTGTTTTTT.

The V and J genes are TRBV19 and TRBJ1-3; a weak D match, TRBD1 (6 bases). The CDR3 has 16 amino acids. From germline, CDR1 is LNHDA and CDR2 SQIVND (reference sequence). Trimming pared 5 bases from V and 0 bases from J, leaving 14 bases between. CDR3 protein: CASSPPRTVSGNTIYF. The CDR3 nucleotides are TGTGCCAGTAGTCCCCCCCGGACAGTCTCTGGAAACACCATATATTTT.

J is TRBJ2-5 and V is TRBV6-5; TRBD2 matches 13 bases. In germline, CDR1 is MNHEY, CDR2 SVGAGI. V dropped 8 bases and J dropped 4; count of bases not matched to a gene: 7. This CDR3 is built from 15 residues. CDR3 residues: CASDTSGGAGETQYF. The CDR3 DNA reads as TGTGCCAGCGATACTAGCGGGGGGGCGGGAGAGACCCAGTACTTC.

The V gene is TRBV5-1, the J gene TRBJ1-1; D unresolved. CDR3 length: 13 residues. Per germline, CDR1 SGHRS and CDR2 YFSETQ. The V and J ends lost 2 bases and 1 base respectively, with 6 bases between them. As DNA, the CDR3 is TGCGCCAGCAGCTTCCGGGAGAACACTGAAGCTTTCTTT. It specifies CASSFRENTEAFF. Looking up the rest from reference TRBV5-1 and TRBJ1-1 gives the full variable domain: KAGVTQTPRYLIKTRGQQVTLSCSPISGHRSVSWYQQTPGQGLQFLFEYFSETQRNKGNFPGRFSGRQFSNSRSEMNVSTLELGDSALYLCASSFRENTEAFFGQGTRLTVV.

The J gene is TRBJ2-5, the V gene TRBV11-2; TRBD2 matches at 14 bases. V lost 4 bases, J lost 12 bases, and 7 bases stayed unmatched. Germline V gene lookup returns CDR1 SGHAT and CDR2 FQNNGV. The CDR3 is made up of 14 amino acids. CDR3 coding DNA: TGTGCCAGCAGCTCCCGGGGACTAGCGGGAGAAGAGTACTTC. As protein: CASSSRGLAGEEYF.

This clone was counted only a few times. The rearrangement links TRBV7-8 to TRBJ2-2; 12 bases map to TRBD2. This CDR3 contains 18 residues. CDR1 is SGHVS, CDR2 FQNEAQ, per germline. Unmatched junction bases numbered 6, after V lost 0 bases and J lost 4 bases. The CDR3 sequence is CASSLAQLAGGPTGELFF. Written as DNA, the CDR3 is TGTGCCAGCAGCTTAGCGCAGCTAGCGGGAGGGCCCACCGGGGAGCTGTTTTTT.

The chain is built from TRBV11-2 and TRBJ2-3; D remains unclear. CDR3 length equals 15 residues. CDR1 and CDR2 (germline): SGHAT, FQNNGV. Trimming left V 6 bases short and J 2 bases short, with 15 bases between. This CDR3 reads CASRPDWRFTDTQYF. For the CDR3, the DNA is TGTGCCAGCAGACCTGACTGGCGGTTCACAGATACGCAGTATTTT. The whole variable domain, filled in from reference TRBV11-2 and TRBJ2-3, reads EAGVAQSPRYKIIEKRQSVAFWCNPISGHATLYWYQQILGQGPKLLIQFQNNGVVDDSQLPKDRFSAERLKGVDSTLKIQPAKLEDSAVYLCASRPDWRFTDTQYFGPGTRLTVL.

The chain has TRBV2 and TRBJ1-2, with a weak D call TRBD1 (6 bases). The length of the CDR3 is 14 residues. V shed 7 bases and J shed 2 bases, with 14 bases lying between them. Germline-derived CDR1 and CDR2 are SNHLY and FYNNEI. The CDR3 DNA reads TGTGCCAGCAAAAGGTCAGGGACAAACTATGGCTACACCTTC. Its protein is CASKRSGTNYGYTF.

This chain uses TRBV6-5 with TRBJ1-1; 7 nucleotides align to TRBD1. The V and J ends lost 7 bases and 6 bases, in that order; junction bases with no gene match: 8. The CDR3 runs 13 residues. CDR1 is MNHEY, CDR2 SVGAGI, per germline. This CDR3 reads CASTPQGWAEAFF. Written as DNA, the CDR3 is TGTGCCAGCACCCCACAGGGGTGGGCTGAAGCTTTCTTT.

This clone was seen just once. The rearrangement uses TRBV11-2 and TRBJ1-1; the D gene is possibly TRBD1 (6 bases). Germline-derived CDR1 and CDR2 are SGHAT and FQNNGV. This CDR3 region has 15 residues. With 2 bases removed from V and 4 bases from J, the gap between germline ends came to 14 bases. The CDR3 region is CASSLSPQGSTEAFF. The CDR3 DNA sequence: TGTGCCAGCAGCTTATCTCCCCAGGGGAGCACTGAAGCTTTCTTT.

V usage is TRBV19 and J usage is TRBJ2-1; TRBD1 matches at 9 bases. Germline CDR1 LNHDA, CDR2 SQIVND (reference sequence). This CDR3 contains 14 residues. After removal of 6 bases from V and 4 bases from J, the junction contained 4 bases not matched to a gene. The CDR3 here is CASRGTGWYNEQFF. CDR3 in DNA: TGTGCCAGTAGGGGGACAGGGTGGTACAATGAGCAGTTCTTC. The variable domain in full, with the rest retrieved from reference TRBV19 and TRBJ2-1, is DGGITQSPKYLFRKEGQNVTLSCEQNLNHDAMYWYRQDPGQGLRLIYYSQIVNDFQKGDIAEGYSVSREKKESFPLTVTSAQKNPTAFYLCASRGTGWYNEQFFGPGTRLTVL.

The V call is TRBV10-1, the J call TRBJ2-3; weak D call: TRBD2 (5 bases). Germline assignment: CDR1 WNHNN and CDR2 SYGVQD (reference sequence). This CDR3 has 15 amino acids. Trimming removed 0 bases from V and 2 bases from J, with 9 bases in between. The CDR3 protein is CASSESGLNTDTQYF. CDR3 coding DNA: TGCGCCAGCAGTGAGTCAGGACTTAACACAGATACGCAGTATTTT.

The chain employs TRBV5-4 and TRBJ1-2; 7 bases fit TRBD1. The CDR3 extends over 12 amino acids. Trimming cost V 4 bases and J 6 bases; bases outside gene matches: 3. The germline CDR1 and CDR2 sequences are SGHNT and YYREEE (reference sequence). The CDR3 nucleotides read TGTGCCAGCAGCCATCAGGGGGATGGCTACACCTTC. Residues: CASSHQGDGYTF.

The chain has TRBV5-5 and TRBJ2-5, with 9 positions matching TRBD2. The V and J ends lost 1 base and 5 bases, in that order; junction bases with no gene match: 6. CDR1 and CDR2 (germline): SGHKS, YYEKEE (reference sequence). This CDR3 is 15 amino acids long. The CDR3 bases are TGTGCCAGCAGCTTGTCGGCGGGAGGGGTGGAGACCCAGTACTTC. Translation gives CASSLSAGGVETQYF.

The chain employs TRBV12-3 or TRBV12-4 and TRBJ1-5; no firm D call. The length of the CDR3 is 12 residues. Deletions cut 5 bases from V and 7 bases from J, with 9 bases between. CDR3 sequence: CASSRGLQPQHF. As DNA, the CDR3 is TGTGCCAGCAGTAGAGGGTTGCAGCCCCAGCATTTT.

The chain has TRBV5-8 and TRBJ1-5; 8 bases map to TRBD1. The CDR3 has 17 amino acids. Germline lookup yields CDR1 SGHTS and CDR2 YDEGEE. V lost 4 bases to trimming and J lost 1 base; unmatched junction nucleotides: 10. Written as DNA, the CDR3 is TGTGCCAGCAGCGCCAGGACAGGGATATTCAGCAATCAGCCCCAGCATTTT. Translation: CASSARTGIFSNQPQHF. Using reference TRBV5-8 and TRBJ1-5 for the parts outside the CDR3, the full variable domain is EAGVTQSPTHLIKTRGQQATLRCSPISGHTSVYWYQQALGLGLQFLLWYDEGEERNRGNFPPRFSGRQFPNYSSELNVNALELEDSALYLCASSARTGIFSNQPQHFGDGTRLSIL.

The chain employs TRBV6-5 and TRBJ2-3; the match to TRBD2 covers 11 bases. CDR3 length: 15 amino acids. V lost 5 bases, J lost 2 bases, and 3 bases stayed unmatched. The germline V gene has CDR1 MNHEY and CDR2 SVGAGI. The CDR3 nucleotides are TGTGCCAGCAGTCCTAGCGGGGGGCTCACAGATACGCAGTATTTT. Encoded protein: CASSPSGGLTDTQYF.

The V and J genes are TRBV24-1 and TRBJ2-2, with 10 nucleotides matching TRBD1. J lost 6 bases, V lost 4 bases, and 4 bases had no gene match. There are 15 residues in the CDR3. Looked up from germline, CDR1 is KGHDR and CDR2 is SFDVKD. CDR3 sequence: CATSDTGQGAGELFF. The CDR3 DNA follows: TGTGCCACCAGTGACACCGGACAGGGGGCCGGGGAGCTGTTTTTT.

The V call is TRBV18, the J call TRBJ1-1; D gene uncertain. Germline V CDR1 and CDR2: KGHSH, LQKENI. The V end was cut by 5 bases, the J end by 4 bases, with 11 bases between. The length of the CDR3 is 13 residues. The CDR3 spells CASSGEGPTEAFF. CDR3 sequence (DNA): TGTGCCAGCTCAGGGGAGGGTCCCACTGAAGCTTTCTTT. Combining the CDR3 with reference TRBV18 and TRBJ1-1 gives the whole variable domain NAGVMQNPRHLVRRRGQEARLRCSPMKGHSHVYWYRQLPEEGLKFMVYLQKENIIDESGMPKERFSAEFPKEGPSILRIQQVVRGDSAAYFCASSGEGPTEAFFGQGTRLTVV.

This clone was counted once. The CDR3 here is CAVRGGADTQYF. CDR3 bases: TGTGCCGTACGGGGGGGCGCAGATACGCAGTATTTT. J is TRBJ2-3 and V is TRBV6-4; TRBD2 matches 8 bases. V lost 11 bases and J lost 4; bases outside the gene matches: 5. This CDR3 has 12 amino acids. The V gene's germline CDR1 is MRHNA and CDR2 SNTAGT.